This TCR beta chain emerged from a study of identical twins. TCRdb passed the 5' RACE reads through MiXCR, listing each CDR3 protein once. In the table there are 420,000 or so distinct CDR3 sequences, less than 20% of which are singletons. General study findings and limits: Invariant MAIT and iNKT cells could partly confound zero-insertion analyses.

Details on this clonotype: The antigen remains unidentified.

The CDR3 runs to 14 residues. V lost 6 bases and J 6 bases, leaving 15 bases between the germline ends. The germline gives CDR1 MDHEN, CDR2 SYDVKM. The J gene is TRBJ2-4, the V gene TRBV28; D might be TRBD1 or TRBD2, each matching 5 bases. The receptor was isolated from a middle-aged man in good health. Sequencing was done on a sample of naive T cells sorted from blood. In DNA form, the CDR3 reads TGTGCCAGCAGCCACCGGGACGGGATAAACATTCAGTACTTC. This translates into CASSHRDGINIQYF.